A single sample gave rise to the 26 T cell receptor beta chains below, sequenced in a study of T cell responses to AZD1222 COVID-19 vaccine. The protocol was immunoSEQ multiplex PCR, while the TCRdb copy is restricted to in-frame clones and leaves out a portion. Among about 140,000 clones, 92% were seen once, and the ten largest hold 3.5% to 4.5%. This material consisted of peripheral blood, taken 28 days after the second AZD1222 dose. These receptor sequences come from an adult who received the AZD1222 COVID-19 vaccine.

V gene TRBV10-3 combines with J gene TRBJ2-3; D may be TRBD1 (6 bases). V lost 4 bases to trimming and J lost 0 bases, with 11 bases between them. The CDR3 has 15 residues. Germline CDR1 reads ENHRY; CDR2 reads SYGVKD. CDR3 region: CAISVSGVSTDTQYF. In DNA, the CDR3 is TGTGCCATCAGTGTATCAGGGGTTAGCACAGATACGCAGTATTTT.

V and J are TRBV7-3 and TRBJ1-2; the match to TRBD1 covers 7 bases. The CDR3 totals 14 residues. The V segment lost 4 bases and the J segment 5 bases; nucleotides outside the gene matches: 7. Germline V lookup: CDR1 SGHTA, CDR2 FQGTGA. Written as DNA, the CDR3 is TGTGCCAGCAGCTCGGGCCCAGGGGGGTATGGCTACACCTTC. This codes for CASSSGPGGYGYTF.

This sequence joins TRBV7-2 and TRBJ2-3, with 8 nucleotides matching TRBD2. V shed 1 base, J shed 8 bases, and the junction held 11 bases outside the gene matches. CDR1 is SGHTA, CDR2 FQGNSA, per germline. The CDR3 length is 16 residues. CDR3 region: CASSLVGERERATQYF. The CDR3 nucleotides read TGTGCCAGCAGCTTAGTGGGCGAGCGGGAGAGAGCTACGCAGTATTTT.

The chain joins TRBV9 to TRBJ2-1; 9 nucleotides match TRBD2. The CDR3 extends over 15 amino acids. With V trimmed by 0 bases and J by 7 bases, 5 bases remained unmatched. The germline V gene has CDR1 SGDLS and CDR2 YYNGEE. The CDR3 DNA sequence: TGTGCCAGCAGCGTAGGCGGGCTAGCGGGGAATGAGCAGTTCTTC. Translating it yields CASSVGGLAGNEQFF.

The J gene is TRBJ2-7, the V gene TRBV9; the match to TRBD1 covers 10 bases. The germline CDR1 and CDR2 sequences are SGDLS and YYNGEE. CDR3 size: 15 residues. Unmatched junction bases numbered 3, after V lost 0 bases and J lost 3 bases. The CDR3 loop is CASSVAGTGDYEQYF. DNA of the CDR3: TGTGCCAGCAGCGTAGCGGGGACAGGGGACTACGAGCAGTACTTC.

As to this clone: At one end the junction does not follow the germline gene, possibly because of a read error. This chain connects TRBV7-7 to TRBJ2-5, with 8 bases matching TRBD2. Germline values: CDR1 SSHAT, CDR2 FNYEAQ (reference sequence). This CDR3 region has 16 residues. CDR3 nucleotide sequence: TGTGCTAGCAGCTTAAGGGCGCGGGGGGCCGGAGAGACCCAGTACTTC. Encoded protein: CASSLRARGAGETQYF. The full variable domain, rest sourced from reference TRBV7-7 and TRBJ2-5, is GAGVSQSPRYKVTKRGQDVTLRCDPISSHATLYWYQQALGQGPEFLTYFNYEAQPDKSGLPSDRFSAERPEGSISTLTIQRTEQRDSAMYRCASSLRARGAGETQYFGPGTRLLVL.

This clone was detected once. The J gene is TRBJ1-4, the V gene TRBV7-9, with 8 bases fitting TRBD1. Germline loops: CDR1 SEHNR, CDR2 FQNEAQ (reference sequence). V lost 4 bases and J lost 2; bases outside the gene matches: 9. CDR3 length: 17 residues. The CDR3 nucleotides read TGTGCCAGCAGCTCGTCGAGGGGACAGGATACTAATGAAAAACTGTTTTTT. Its translation: CASSSSRGQDTNEKLFF.

This clone was found once. The chain links TRBV2 to TRBJ2-2; 7 nucleotides match TRBD1. The CDR3 sequence is 14 residues long. The V gene's germline CDR1 is SNHLY and CDR2 FYNNEI. Losses at the gene ends were 4 bases for V and 4 bases for J; bases not matched to a gene: 3. The CDR3 coding sequence is TGTGCCAGCAGTGTTGGGACAGCCACCGGGGAGCTGTTTTTT. Protein product: CASSVGTATGELFF.

This sequence joins TRBV10-3 and TRBJ2-3; D is possibly TRBD2 (6 bases). CDR3 length equals 13 residues. Germline V gene data show CDR1 as ENHRY and CDR2 as SYGVKD. V lost 6 bases and J lost 6, with 13 bases in between. Here the CDR3 reads CAISLTSKDTQYF. The CDR3 coding sequence is TGTGCCATCAGCCTGACTAGTAAGGATACGCAGTATTTT.

The rearrangement uses TRBV21-1 and TRBJ1-5; the D call TRBD1 from the table was never checked on the DNA. TRBV21-1 is assigned pseudogene status. This CDR3 has 16 amino acids. DNA of the CDR3: TGTGCCAGCAGACCTACCGACAGATTGTACAATCAGCCCCAGCATTTT. It encodes CASRPTDRLYNQPQHF.

The chain couples TRBV19 to TRBJ1-5, with D uncertain. V was clipped by 2 bases and J by 0 bases, with 8 bases between them. This CDR3 has 15 amino acids. From germline, CDR1 is LNHDA and CDR2 SQIVND (reference sequence). The CDR3 protein is CASSIYGHSNQPQHF. CDR3 sequence (DNA): TGTGCCAGTAGTATATACGGCCATAGCAATCAGCCCCAGCATTTT.

This chain connects TRBV5-1 to TRBJ2-5; D is perhaps TRBD2 (5 bases). V was trimmed by 5 bases and J by 5 bases, leaving 16 bases between them. Germline V gives CDR1 SGHRS, CDR2 YFSETQ. The CDR3 consists of 14 residues. The CDR3: CASSDGSPGETQYF. CDR3 DNA: TGCGCCAGCAGTGACGGATCCCCGGGGGAGACCCAGTACTTC.

V and J are TRBV24-1 and TRBJ1-2, with TRBD1 matching over 7 bases. Germline CDR1 is KGHDR and CDR2 is SFDVKD. The CDR3 has 18 amino acids. Trimming removed 2 bases from V and 8 bases from J; junction bases left unmatched: 19. The CDR3 loop is CATSDWGLIPGGFEGYTF. The DNA of the CDR3 is TGTGCCACCAGTGATTGGGGACTCATCCCAGGGGGATTTGAGGGCTACACCTTC.

The chain recombines TRBV28 with TRBJ2-2; D ambiguous. The CDR3 totals 13 residues. Trimming took off 6 bases at V and 6 bases at J, with 11 bases between the two ends. Germline assignment: CDR1 MDHEN and CDR2 SYDVKM. CDR3 amino acids: CASRGQLSGELFF. The CDR3 bases are TGTGCCAGCAGGGGCCAATTGTCCGGGGAGCTGTTTTTT.

The V call is TRBV7-9, the J call TRBJ2-1; D may correspond to TRBD1 or TRBD2 (5 bases each). Germline CDR1 and CDR2: SEHNR and FQNEAQ (reference sequence). Trimming removed 1 base at V and 7 bases at J, with 14 bases between. This CDR3 comprises 15 residues. The CDR3: CASSLGGWGVNEQFF. In DNA form, the CDR3 reads TGTGCCAGCAGCTTAGGGGGGTGGGGAGTGAATGAGCAGTTCTTC.

The genes are TRBV3-1 (or the pseudogene TRBV3-2) and TRBJ2-7, with TRBD1 matching 7 bases. Germline-derived CDR1 and CDR2 are LGHDT and YNNKEL (reference sequence). The CDR3 is made up of 16 amino acids. Unmatched junction bases numbered 11, after V lost 3 bases and J lost 3 bases. CDR3 in amino acids: CASSHPLRAGGYEQYF. The CDR3 DNA is TGTGCCAGCAGCCATCCTTTGAGGGCAGGGGGCTACGAGCAGTACTTC.

The chain uses TRBV28 and TRBJ2-7, with 11 bases aligning to TRBD2. V trimming: 10 bases; J trimming: 6 bases; junction bases outside the gene matches: 8. Germline V gene lookup returns CDR1 MDHEN and CDR2 SYDVKM. CDR3 length equals 13 residues. The CDR3 reads CATTTSGRIEQYF. CDR3 coding DNA: TGTGCCACCACCACTAGCGGGAGAATCGAGCAGTACTTC.

The table lists this clone with a count of one. This chain joins TRBV18 and TRBJ1-3, with D unclear. The CDR3 is made up of 15 amino acids. CDR1 and CDR2 from the germline V gene are KGHSH and LQKENI. V was shortened by 6 bases and J by 0 bases, with 12 bases between the two germline ends. As DNA, the CDR3 is TGTGCCAGCTCTGGTCGGCAGCACTCTGGAAACACCATATATTTT. Protein product: CASSGRQHSGNTIYF.

The gene calls are TRBV12-3 or TRBV12-4 and TRBJ1-1; D unresolved. This CDR3 region has 13 residues. V lost 3 bases and J lost 8, with 13 bases in between. The CDR3 DNA is TGTGCCAGCAGTTTCGGAGCACCTTTAGAAGCTTTCTTT. Translation: CASSFGAPLEAFF.

The genes are TRBV6-5 and TRBJ1-4; D unclear. Germline lookup yields CDR1 MNHEY and CDR2 SVGAGI. V was shortened by 7 bases and J by 2 bases, with 14 bases between the two germline ends. The CDR3 is 15 residues long. CDR3 DNA: TGTGCCAGCATGGGTCCGAAAGGTACTAATGAAAAACTGTTTTTT. Encoded protein: CASMGPKGTNEKLFF.

J is TRBJ2-1 and V is TRBV5-1; 7 positions match TRBD2. In germline, CDR1 is SGHRS, CDR2 YFSETQ. Germline trimming cut 0 bases from V and 1 base from J; bases unmatched to any gene: 4. This CDR3 has 16 amino acids. DNA for the CDR3: TGCGCCAGCAGCTTGGCGGTTAGCGGGTCCTACAATGAGCAGTTCTTC. Protein product: CASSLAVSGSYNEQFF.

CDR3 sequence reads: CASTPEVGNTIYF. The CDR3 DNA sequence: TGTGCCAGCACCCCGGAGGTTGGAAACACCATATATTTT. This rearrangement joins TRBV6-2 or TRBV6-3 to TRBJ1-3; no firm D call. In germline, CDR1 is MNHEY, CDR2 SVGEGT. The length of the CDR3 is 13 residues. The V and J ends lost 7 bases and 3 bases respectively, with 10 bases between them.

The chain carries TRBV19 and TRBJ1-3; TRBD1 matches at 9 bases. From germline, CDR1 is LNHDA and CDR2 SQIVND (reference sequence). The V gene end was trimmed by 4 bases and the J gene end by 7 bases; junction bases not matched to a gene: 2. This CDR3 comprises 13 residues. CDR3 residues: CASSTDRGNTIYF. The DNA for the CDR3 is TGTGCCAGTAGTACCGACAGGGGGAACACCATATATTTT. The variable domain in full, with the rest retrieved from reference TRBV19 and TRBJ1-3, is DGGITQSPKYLFRKEGQNVTLSCEQNLNHDAMYWYRQDPGQGLRLIYYSQIVNDFQKGDIAEGYSVSREKKESFPLTVTSAQKNPTAFYLCASSTDRGNTIYFGEGSWLTVV.

In this sample, this clone turned up a few times. J is TRBJ1-1 and V is TRBV10-2; 7 bases map to TRBD1. CDR1 and CDR2 (germline): WSHSY, SAAADI. The CDR3 sequence is 14 residues long. Trimming cost V 8 bases and J 0 bases; bases outside gene matches: 6. The CDR3 region has the DNA TGCGCCAGCCGGGGGACAGACCTGAACACTGAAGCTTTCTTT. It yields the protein CASRGTDLNTEAFF.

The rearrangement uses TRBV10-3 and TRBJ2-1; 7 bases fit TRBD2. The CDR3 runs 12 residues. CDR1 ENHRY and CDR2 SYGVKD come from the germline V gene. Trimming at V came to 4 bases and at J to 9 bases, leaving 3 bases not matched to a gene. CDR3 loop: CAISGGGGEQFF. The CDR3 DNA reads as TGTGCCATCAGTGGCGGGGGTGGTGAGCAGTTCTTC.

The chain joins TRBV6-2 or TRBV6-3 to TRBJ2-1; 8 nucleotides agree with TRBD1. Germline CDR1 is MNHEY and CDR2 is SVGEGT. The CDR3 length is 16 residues. V was clipped by 5 bases and J by 2 bases; unmatched bases: 8. DNA of the CDR3: TGTGCCAGCAGTAAAAGGACAGGGAGGCCCTACAATGAGCAGTTCTTC. Translated: CASSKRTGRPYNEQFF.